This TCR beta chain was recovered during a study of T cell repertoires in cytomegalovirus infection. Study observations and caveats: Cumulative public TCR beta family frequency identified carriers of CMV plus the relevant HLA.

The CDR3 runs 17 residues. V was shortened by 3 bases and J by 0 bases, with 15 bases between the two germline ends. This clonotype was observed a few times. Its specificity is not known. In TCRdb, the reads were re-called with MiXCR into one record per CDR3 protein. The sample includes fewer than 300,000 distinct CDR3 sequences, over 20% of them seen just once. This rearrangement joins TRBV12-3 or TRBV12-4 to TRBJ1-5, with a weak D call TRBD1 (5 bases). This clonotype was obtained from a human donor in good health (CMV status not recorded). Some clones in this sample may be carry-over from other donors' samples. Sequencing was done on a sample of PBMCs. Here the CDR3 reads CASSFGRELYSNQPQHF. For the CDR3, the DNA is TGTGCCAGCAGTTTTGGCAGGGAACTTTATAGCAATCAGCCCCAGCATTTT.